This T cell receptor (beta chain) was retrieved from a study of blood T cells in healthy people across ages. The CDR3 extends over 13 amino acids. Looked up from germline, CDR1 is SQVTM and CDR2 is ANQGSEA. Through a sample-barcoded 5' primer and a J-beta primer mix, a second PCR was run for about 7 to 12 cycles. TCRdb reprocessed the 5' RACE reads with MiXCR, giving one entry per CDR3 protein. The sample includes 1,500,000 or so distinct CDR3 sequences, 59% seen only once; the top ten take over 5.5%. The chain is built from TRBV29-1 and TRBJ2-5; TRBD1 matches at 7 bases. The J call may be mistaken, given a closer DNA end match to TRBJ2-7. The TCR sequence derives from a man between 18 and 35 years old in good health. Sample: blood. Here the CDR3 DNA reads TGCAGCATAACCGGGACAGAAACCTACGAGCAGTACTTC. Translation: CSITGTETYEQYF.